This T cell receptor (beta chain) was captured by sequencing in a study of cytomegalovirus exposure and HLA in healthy donors. About the research overall: Clustering assigned roughly 81% of the approximately 430 genotyped donors to the Caucasian-associated ancestry cluster. Study-level points and caveats: Sequencing likely generated an artifact that appeared as a cluster of highly shared sequence variants. Analyses of presence and absence presupposed an approximately uniform sequencing depth across donors. An analysis was carried out at a later point. It showed that HLA-associated TCR beta chains were more clonally expanded than equally common non-associated chains.

The PCR used 60 Vbeta and 13 Jbeta primers. Only in-frame clones appear in the TCRdb table, and some are missing; sequencing was by immunoSEQ multiplex PCR. The data show roughly 190,000 clones, over 70% seen once. To note about this clone: Its matching antigen is unknown.

The sequence was collected from a man aged 45-65 years in good health and CMV-seronegative. The sample taken for sequencing was PBMCs.

The CDR3 DNA reads as TGCGCCAGCAGCTTTGAACAGAACTATGGCTACACCTTC. It specifies CASSFEQNYGYTF. The chain couples TRBV5-1 to TRBJ1-2; D gene ambiguous. CDR3 length equals 13 residues. Germline CDR1 and CDR2: SGHRS and YFSETQ. Trimming cost V 2 bases and J 2 bases, with 7 bases left between them.